These 20 T cell receptor beta chains were sequenced from one sample in a study of regulatory T cells in long-lasting Graves disease. The sample's time point: newly diagnosed GD, antithyroid drugs for less than 3 months. Following extraction of RNA from PBMCs, that RNA was used to make the TCR library. iRepertoire HTBI primers and Arm-PCR of CDR3 regions built TCR beta libraries. TCRdb reprocessed the multiplex PCR reads via MiXCR and lists one record per CDR3 protein. The sample yields 680,000 or so distinct CDR3 sequences, about 16% seen once. These data also formed part of another study, on T cells in Graves' hyperthyroidism and ophthalmopathy.

The sample consisted of peripheral blood mononuclear cells (PBMCs), taken at new diagnosis, from a patient treated with antithyroid drugs. Every receptor here comes from a woman aged 30 to 39 with Graves disease.

This clonotype was picked up many times. The chain recombines TRBV29-1 with TRBJ1-1; no firm D call. Trimming left V 7 bases short and J 0 bases short, with 18 bases between. Germline V gene data show CDR1 as SQVTM and CDR2 as ANQGSEA. The CDR3 is 15 residues long. The CDR3 is CSGLPEWRLNTEAFF. The CDR3, as DNA: TGCAGCGGACTTCCGGAATGGCGGTTGAACACTGAAGCTTTCTTT.

V is TRBV7-3 and J is TRBJ2-4; TRBD1 agrees at 8 bases. Germline CDR1 and CDR2: SGHTA and FQGTGA. V trimming: 2 bases; J trimming: 8 bases; junction bases outside the gene matches: 2. This CDR3 is 13 amino acids long. CDR3 in DNA: TGTGCCAGCAGCTTAGACAGGGGTTACATTCAGTACTTC. Its protein product is CASSLDRGYIQYF. Drawing the rest from reference TRBV7-3 and TRBJ2-4, the complete variable domain is GAGVSQTPSNKVTEKGKYVELRCDPISGHTALYWYRQSLGQGPEFLIYFQGTGAADDSGLPNDRFFAVRPEGSVSTLKIQRTERGDSAVYLCASSLDRGYIQYFGAGTRLSVL.

This clonotype has ten or more counts. J is TRBJ2-5 and V is TRBV7-6, with a weak D call TRBD2 (6 bases). This CDR3 is built from 18 residues. CDR1 is SGHVS, CDR2 FNYEAQ, per germline. V was cut by 5 bases and J by 4 bases, with 26 bases left in between. The CDR3 region is CASSGAKKLAWAGETQYF. For the CDR3, the DNA is TGTGCCAGCAGCGGAGCCAAAAAACTAGCTTGGGCGGGAGAGACCCAGTACTTC.

V and J are TRBV12-3 or TRBV12-4 and TRBJ2-4; D is undetermined. This CDR3 has 13 amino acids. The V and J ends lost 3 bases and 5 bases respectively, with 8 bases between them. CDR3 residues: CASSFLGENIQYF. Written as DNA, the CDR3 is TGTGCCAGCAGTTTTCTTGGCGAAAACATTCAGTACTTC.

This clonotype occurred many times. The rearrangement links TRBV3-1 to TRBJ1-1; D is unclear. V dropped 1 base and J dropped 5 bases, with 11 bases sitting between them. The CDR3 covers 14 residues. CDR1 and CDR2 from the germline V gene are LGHDT and YNNKEL (reference sequence). DNA for the CDR3: TGTGCCAGCAGCCAAGTGGGGTTTGGTACTGAAGCTTTCTTT. Amino acid sequence: CASSQVGFGTEAFF.

In its sample, this clonotype was seen many times. This CDR3 reads CATGGGLAGVSRETQYF. The CDR3 nucleotides read TGTGCCACTGGAGGGGGACTAGCGGGAGTATCGCGGGAGACCCAGTACTTC. This chain uses TRBV2 with TRBJ2-5; 14 bases line up with TRBD2. Germline CDR1 and CDR2: SNHLY and FYNNEI. J gave up 5 bases and V 10 bases, and 15 bases lay outside the gene matches. CDR3 length: 17 amino acids.

This clonotype was found many times. The genes are TRBV28 and TRBJ1-6; a weak D match, TRBD1 (5 bases). This CDR3 contains 14 residues. The germline gives CDR1 MDHEN, CDR2 SYDVKM. Deletions cut 3 bases from V and 6 bases from J, with 9 bases between. The CDR3 coding sequence is TGTGCCAGCAGTTTCAGGACAAGTAATTCACCCCTCCACTTT. This gives the protein CASSFRTSNSPLHF.

In regard to this clonotype: One end of the junction varies from germline; a read error may be responsible. The CDR3 nucleotides are TGTGCCAGCAGCCTCGAGGCGGGAGGGCCCTCCTACGGGCAGTACTTC. This gives the protein CASSLEAGGPSYGQYF. V usage is TRBV5-4 and J usage is TRBJ2-7, with TRBD2 matching 9 bases. The CDR3 extends over 16 amino acids. From germline, CDR1 is SGHNT and CDR2 YYREEE (reference sequence).

The V call is TRBV5-1, the J call TRBJ2-1; 11 bases fit TRBD2. The V gene's germline CDR1 is SGHRS and CDR2 YFSETQ. The CDR3 runs to 17 residues. Trimming at V came to 4 bases and at J to 4 bases, leaving 10 bases not matched to a gene. CDR3 loop: CASSPLTSGSKYNEQFF. For the CDR3, the DNA is TGCGCCAGCAGCCCCCTTACTAGCGGGAGTAAATACAATGAGCAGTTCTTC.

This clonotype has ten or more counts. The V gene is TRBV28, the J gene TRBJ2-1; D is unresolved. The germline V gene has CDR1 MDHEN and CDR2 SYDVKM. Trimming removed 5 bases from V and 0 bases from J, with 11 bases in between. The CDR3 has 15 residues. CDR3 in amino acids: CASSLGHPSYNEQFF. In nucleotides, the CDR3 is TGTGCCAGCAGTCTGGGCCACCCCTCCTACAATGAGCAGTTCTTC.

This clonotype was seen ten or more times. This chain joins TRBV10-2 and TRBJ2-5; 9 nucleotides match TRBD2. The CDR3 has 14 residues. J was trimmed by 4 bases and V by 6 bases; bases with no gene match: 6. Germline V gene data show CDR1 as WSHSY and CDR2 as SAAADI. CDR3 coding DNA: TGCGCCAGCAGCAAATTACTAGCGGGAGAGACCCAGTACTTC. Its translation is CASSKLLAGETQYF.

This clonotype came up many times. The rearrangement uses TRBV20-1 and TRBJ1-6; TRBD1 matches 7 bases. The J segment lost 4 bases and the V segment lost 0 bases, leaving 9 bases of the junction unmatched. Germline values: CDR1 DFQATT, CDR2 SNEGSKA (reference sequence). CDR3 length: 17 amino acids. The CDR3 here is CSARDTGAGAYNSPLHF. Written as DNA, the CDR3 is TGCAGTGCTAGAGATACAGGGGCGGGGGCTTATAATTCACCCCTCCACTTT.

On this clonotype: Without the conserved terminal phenylalanine or tryptophan, this CDR3 likely stems from a read error. The chain employs TRBV5-6 and TRBJ1-6, with 9 bases matching TRBD1. This CDR3 spans 17 amino acids. The germline CDR1 and CDR2 sequences are SGHDT and YYEEEE. With 1 base clipped from V and 9 bases from J, the junction kept 11 bases outside the gene matches. The CDR3 DNA reads TGTGCCAGCAGCTTGTATGGGACAGGGAGGAGTAGTTCACCCCTCCACCTT. This encodes CASSLYGTGRSSSPLHL.

This clonotype was observed many times. The chain employs TRBV3-1 and TRBJ2-7; D gene ambiguous. Trimming removed 0 bases at V and 3 bases at J, with 6 bases between. Germline V gene sequence: CDR1 LGHDT, CDR2 YNNKEL (reference sequence). The CDR3 has 13 residues. In DNA, the CDR3 is TGTGCCAGCAGCCAAGATCTTCGCTACGAGCAGTACTTC. Translation: CASSQDLRYEQYF.

This clonotype was counted ten times or more. CDR3 region: CASTLAGTGHQPQHF. In DNA form, the CDR3 reads TGTGCCAGCACTCTAGCGGGGACCGGCCATCAGCCCCAGCATTTT. The chain employs TRBV28 and TRBJ1-5; a weak D match, TRBD1 (5 bases). The CDR3 is 15 residues long. V dropped 7 bases and J dropped 5 bases, with 18 bases sitting between them. The germline V gene has CDR1 MDHEN and CDR2 SYDVKM.

The chain employs TRBV10-1 and TRBJ1-3; D may be TRBD1 (5 bases). CDR1 is WNHNN, CDR2 SYGVQD, per germline (reference sequence). This CDR3 spans 13 amino acids. The V end was cut by 11 bases, the J end by 1 base, with 12 bases between. CDR3 sequence reads: CASQQESGNTIYF. In DNA form, the CDR3 reads TGCGCCTCACAACAGGAATCTGGAAACACCATATATTTT.

J is TRBJ1-2 and V is TRBV30, with D tentatively TRBD1 (6 bases). V lost 0 bases and J lost 3, with 11 bases in between. The CDR3 spans 14 residues. CDR1 and CDR2 from the germline V gene are GTSNPN and SVGIG (reference sequence). The CDR3 coding sequence is TGTGCCTGGAGTGTGGGACGGGGGCACTATGGCTACACCTTC. It encodes CAWSVGRGHYGYTF.

This clonotype was found many times. The J gene is TRBJ2-1, the V gene TRBV2, with 11 nucleotides matching TRBD1. The germline V gene has CDR1 SNHLY and CDR2 FYNNEI. The junction had 9 bases not matched to a gene; V was cut back by 6 bases and J by 8 bases. The CDR3 runs to 15 residues. The CDR3 sequence is CASRARTGGNDEQFF. CDR3 DNA sequence: TGTGCCAGCAGAGCCAGGACAGGGGGCAACGATGAGCAGTTCTTC.

V gene TRBV3-1 combines with J gene TRBJ2-4; the D gene is possibly TRBD1 (6 bases). With 1 base removed from V and 6 bases from J, the gap between germline ends came to 10 bases. The CDR3 loop spans 14 amino acids. Germline V lookup: CDR1 LGHDT, CDR2 YNNKEL (reference sequence). In nucleotides, the CDR3 is TGTGCCAGCAGCCAAGCGGACAGTGGAAACATTCAGTACTTC. This codes for CASSQADSGNIQYF.

This clonotype was seen at least ten times. The rearrangement uses TRBV7-9 and TRBJ1-1, with TRBD1 as a possible D gene (6 bases). CDR1 and CDR2 from the germline V gene are SEHNR and FQNEAQ (reference sequence). CDR3 length: 16 residues. The ends were cut back, 4 bases at V and 6 bases at J, with 21 bases in the middle. CDR3 DNA sequence: TGTGCCAGCAGCTCCCAAGGCCGGGGGGCAATTGCTGAAGCTTTCTTT. Residues: CASSSQGRGAIAEAFF.